One sample yielded the 31 T cell receptor beta chains listed below, sequenced in a study of radiotherapy plus CTLA-4 blockade in lung cancer. Using immunoSEQ multiplex PCR, the repertoire was profiled, and TCRdb retains in-frame clones only, with some absent. In the table there are tens of thousands of clones, 88% of which are singletons. Sequencing was performed on peripheral blood, taken from a patient treated with radiotherapy plus ipilimumab. Every receptor here comes from a human donor with non-small cell lung cancer whose response to radiotherapy plus ipilimumab could not be evaluated.

This chain joins TRBV2 and TRBJ2-1; D is perhaps TRBD1 (6 bases). This CDR3 has 15 residues. CDR1 is SNHLY, CDR2 FYNNEI, per germline. The ends were cut back, 4 bases at V and 1 base at J, with 11 bases in the middle. CDR3 residues: CASSAGVPSYNEQFF. CDR3 DNA sequence: TGTGCCAGCAGTGCAGGGGTGCCGTCCTACAATGAGCAGTTCTTC.

The chain has TRBV5-4 and TRBJ2-1, with 10 bases that match TRBD2. This CDR3 comprises 15 residues. CDR1 is SGHNT and CDR2 is YYREEE in the germline V gene (reference sequence). J gave up 6 bases and V 0 bases, and 3 bases lay outside the gene matches. The DNA of the CDR3 is TGTGCCAGCAGCTTGGCTAGCGGGAGAGGCAATGAGCAGTTCTTC. This gives the protein CASSLASGRGNEQFF.

This clone was detected only once. The gene calls are TRBV30 and TRBJ1-5, with 10 bases aligning to TRBD1. Germline CDR1 is GTSNPN and CDR2 is SVGIG (reference sequence). This CDR3 spans 15 amino acids. V gave up 4 bases and J gave up 4 bases; unmatched junction bases: 7. The DNA of the CDR3 is TGTGCCTGGAAAACCAGGGACAGGGGAAATCAGCCCCAGCATTTT. It is translated as CAWKTRDRGNQPQHF.

This chain joins TRBV11-2 and TRBJ2-4; D possibly corresponds to TRBD2 (6 bases). Germline CDR1 and CDR2: SGHAT and FQNNGV. This CDR3 spans 14 amino acids. Trimming took off 3 bases at V and 0 bases at J, with 6 bases between the two ends. CDR3 region: CASSFSGAKNIQYF. The CDR3, as DNA: TGTGCCAGCAGCTTTAGCGGAGCCAAAAACATTCAGTACTTC. Using reference TRBV11-2 and TRBJ2-4 for the parts outside the CDR3, the full variable domain is EAGVAQSPRYKIIEKRQSVAFWCNPISGHATLYWYQQILGQGPKLLIQFQNNGVVDDSQLPKDRFSAERLKGVDSTLKIQPAKLEDSAVYLCASSFSGAKNIQYFGAGTRLSVL.

A few counts support this clone. CDR3 amino acids: CASSDGTHLGGKLFF. CDR3 sequence (DNA): TGTGCCAGCAGTGATGGTACCCATCTGGGGGGAAAACTGTTTTTT. The chain recombines TRBV25-1 with TRBJ1-4; D perhaps matches TRBD1 (5 bases). Germline values: CDR1 MGHDK, CDR2 SYGVNS. This CDR3 region has 15 residues. V gave up 3 bases and J gave up 10 bases, with 18 bases separating them.

The chain carries TRBV14 and TRBJ2-1; possible D gene TRBD2, 5 bases. CDR1 SGHDN and CDR2 FVKESK come from the germline V gene. The CDR3 has 15 residues. Trimming stripped 3 bases from V and 3 bases from J, with 12 bases between. CDR3 sequence: CASSQERSFYNEQFF. DNA of the CDR3: TGTGCCAGCAGCCAGGAGCGGTCGTTCTACAATGAGCAGTTCTTC.

V is TRBV2 and J is TRBJ1-5, with TRBD1 matching over 7 bases. After removal of 4 bases from V and 3 bases from J, the junction contained 3 bases not matched to a gene. This CDR3 is built from 14 residues. Germline lookup yields CDR1 SNHLY and CDR2 FYNNEI. The CDR3 reads CASSGDSINQPQHF. For the CDR3, the DNA is TGTGCCAGCAGTGGGGACAGCATCAATCAGCCCCAGCATTTT.

This chain links TRBV30 with TRBJ1-4; 7 bases are shared with TRBD1. The length of the CDR3 is 14 residues. Germline V CDR1 and CDR2: GTSNPN, SVGIG (reference sequence). Trimming took 2 bases from V and 8 from J; bases not matched to a gene: 8. The CDR3 DNA reads TGTGCCTGGAGTCCAGGGGGTCAGGGGGAAAAACTGTTTTTT. Translated: CAWSPGGQGEKLFF.

The chain carries TRBV5-1 and TRBJ2-3; 9 positions match TRBD2. Germline V gives CDR1 SGHRS, CDR2 YFSETQ. J gave up 2 bases and V 4 bases, and 5 bases lay outside the gene matches. This CDR3 region has 15 residues. The CDR3 reads CASSKGTSPTDTQYF. The CDR3 nucleotides are TGCGCCAGCAGCAAAGGGACTAGCCCCACAGATACGCAGTATTTT.

The genes are TRBV6-4 and TRBJ2-7; tentative D call: TRBD1 (5 bases). The germline gives CDR1 MRHNA, CDR2 SNTAGT. V was cut by 5 bases and J by 3 bases, with 11 bases left in between. The CDR3 contains 13 residues. The CDR3 reads CASSPDILYEQYF. The CDR3 nucleotides read TGTGCCAGCAGTCCGGACATTCTCTACGAGCAGTACTTC.

The chain recombines TRBV28 with TRBJ2-7; 13 positions match TRBD2. The germline V gene has CDR1 MDHEN and CDR2 SYDVKM. After removal of 3 bases from V and 4 bases from J, the junction contained 6 bases not matched to a gene. The CDR3 is made up of 16 amino acids. CDR3 sequence: CASSLLGTSGAYEQYF. In DNA, the CDR3 is TGTGCCAGCAGTTTGTTGGGGACTAGCGGGGCATACGAGCAGTACTTC.

V is TRBV19 and J is TRBJ2-1, with TRBD2 identical over 11 bases. The J segment lost 5 bases and the V segment lost 6 bases, leaving 3 bases of the junction unmatched. The germline V gene encodes CDR1 LNHDA and CDR2 SQIVND (reference sequence). CDR3 length: 14 amino acids. The CDR3: CASRGLAADNEQFF. DNA for the CDR3: TGTGCCAGTAGGGGACTAGCGGCCGACAATGAGCAGTTCTTC.

The chain couples TRBV6-1 to TRBJ1-1; D is unclear. The CDR3 totals 15 residues. The germline V gene has CDR1 MNHNS and CDR2 SASEGT. V lost 5 bases to trimming and J lost 1 base, with 14 bases between them. CDR3: CASSSPGEGNTEAFF. In DNA form, the CDR3 reads TGTGCCAGCAGTTCCCCCGGGGAGGGGAACACTGAAGCTTTCTTT.

The chain carries TRBV4-3 and TRBJ2-1; 7 bases are a match to TRBD1. Germline values: CDR1 LGHNA, CDR2 YSLEER. The V and J ends lost 2 bases and 5 bases, in that order; junction bases with no gene match: 12. The CDR3 has 17 residues. The DNA of the CDR3 is TGCGCCAGCAGCCAAAATTCCGGGACAGCTATCAACAATGAGCAGTTCTTC. It specifies CASSQNSGTAINNEQFF.

In its sample, this clone was seen a few times. The rearrangement joins TRBV9 to TRBJ2-5, with 9 bases matching TRBD2. The CDR3 covers 15 residues. Germline CDR1 reads SGDLS; CDR2 reads YYNGEE. J gave up 2 bases and V 3 bases, and 5 bases lay outside the gene matches. CDR3 sequence: CASSGSGGTQETQYF. DNA for the CDR3: TGTGCCAGCAGCGGGAGCGGGGGGACGCAAGAGACCCAGTACTTC.

This clone was seen only once. This rearrangement joins TRBV28 to TRBJ1-2; D gene unclear. V lost 6 bases to trimming and J lost 10 bases, with 9 bases between them. Germline V gene data show CDR1 as MDHEN and CDR2 as SYDVKM. The CDR3 consists of 10 residues. CDR3: CASRRHFYTF. The CDR3, as DNA: TGTGCCAGCAGACGACATTTCTACACCTTC.

This chain joins TRBV5-4 and TRBJ2-7; 14 bases agree with TRBD2. Germline V CDR1 and CDR2: SGHNT, YYREEE (reference sequence). CDR3 length: 16 residues. V shed 3 bases, J shed 6 bases, and the junction held 8 bases outside the gene matches. CDR3 residues: CASSWVPGLAGVEQYF. Here the CDR3 DNA reads TGTGCCAGCAGCTGGGTCCCGGGACTAGCGGGAGTCGAGCAGTACTTC.

The chain has TRBV7-9 and TRBJ2-3; 7 bases agree with TRBD1. This CDR3 contains 14 residues. The germline gives CDR1 SEHNR, CDR2 FQNEAQ (reference sequence). With 2 bases clipped from V and 1 base from J, the junction kept 0 bases outside the gene matches. The CDR3 reads CASSLTGGTDTQYF. CDR3 coding DNA: TGTGCCAGCAGCTTAACAGGGGGCACAGATACGCAGTATTTT.

The chain carries TRBV11-3 and TRBJ2-5; 12 bases match TRBD2. Trimming cost V 4 bases and J 5 bases; bases outside gene matches: 5. The CDR3 loop spans 15 amino acids. Germline loops: CDR1 SGHNT, CDR2 YENEEA. CDR3 region: CASSSGLAGRETQYF. CDR3 sequence (DNA): TGTGCCAGCAGCTCCGGACTAGCGGGAAGGGAGACCCAGTACTTC.

The chain joins TRBV5-5 to TRBJ2-7; 10 nucleotides line up with TRBD2. Germline assignment: CDR1 SGHKS and CDR2 YYEKEE (reference sequence). J gave up 1 base and V 4 bases, and 5 bases lay outside the gene matches. The CDR3 runs to 15 residues. The CDR3 loop is CASSLTSGPSYEQYF. In nucleotides, the CDR3 is TGTGCCAGCAGCCTGACTAGCGGGCCGTCCTACGAGCAGTACTTC.

This CDR3 reads CASSLTERYGYTF. CDR3 DNA sequence: TGTGCCAGCAGCTTAACTGAGAGATATGGCTACACCTTC. The chain combines TRBV7-9 with TRBJ1-2; D is ambiguous. V was trimmed by 2 bases and J by 5 bases, leaving 9 bases between them. The CDR3 has 13 amino acids. Looked up from germline, CDR1 is SEHNR and CDR2 is FQNEAQ (reference sequence).

The chain recombines TRBV4-1 with TRBJ1-4; 8 bases align to TRBD1. Germline lookup yields CDR1 MGHRA and CDR2 YSYEKL. Trimming at V came to 5 bases and at J to 6 bases, leaving 5 bases not matched to a gene. The CDR3 has 14 residues. The CDR3 loop reads CASSSDRADEKLFF. CDR3 DNA sequence: TGCGCCAGCAGCTCGGACAGGGCCGATGAAAAACTGTTTTTT.

J is TRBJ2-1 and V is TRBV7-2; no firm D call. Germline CDR1 and CDR2: SGHTA and FQGNSA. CDR3 length equals 11 residues. The ends were cut back, 3 bases at V and 10 bases at J, with 7 bases in the middle. CDR3 DNA sequence: TGTGCCAGCAGCTTCAGAGGCGAGCAGTTCTTC. Translated, it gives CASSFRGEQFF.

J is TRBJ2-5 and V is TRBV5-1; 8 bases align to TRBD2. There are 16 residues in the CDR3. With V trimmed by 3 bases and J by 1 base, 8 bases remained unmatched. CDR1 and CDR2 (germline): SGHRS, YFSETQ. CDR3 residues: CASSSLTSGIQETQYF. CDR3 nucleotides: TGCGCCAGCAGCTCCCTCACTAGCGGCATCCAAGAGACCCAGTACTTC.

This sequence joins TRBV7-9 and TRBJ1-1, with D perhaps matching TRBD1 (5 bases). The V end lost 5 bases, the J end lost 3 bases, and 16 bases lay between the germline ends. The CDR3 runs 15 residues. CDR1 and CDR2 from the germline V gene are SEHNR and FQNEAQ (reference sequence). The chain's CDR3 is CASSLIFSGHTEAFF. CDR3 nucleotides: TGTGCCAGCAGCCTCATATTTTCAGGGCACACTGAAGCTTTCTTT.

V usage is TRBV7-9 and J usage is TRBJ1-2, with D maybe TRBD1 (6 bases). Germline loops: CDR1 SEHNR, CDR2 FQNEAQ (reference sequence). The CDR3 length is 15 residues. Trimming removed 3 bases from V and 2 bases from J, with 13 bases in between. The CDR3 DNA reads TGTGCCAGCAGCTTCGACGAACAGGGCAACTATGGCTACACCTTC. Amino acid sequence: CASSFDEQGNYGYTF.

The V call is TRBV6-6, the J call TRBJ2-3; TRBD2 aligns across 8 bases. Germline V lookup: CDR1 MNHNY, CDR2 SVGAGI (reference sequence). The CDR3 sequence is 15 residues long. V gave up 7 bases and J gave up 3 bases; unmatched junction bases: 9. CDR3 region: CASTLSGGATDTQYF. CDR3 coding DNA: TGTGCCAGCACCCTTTCCGGGGGGGCGACAGATACGCAGTATTTT.

The chain recombines TRBV6-4 with TRBJ1-5, with D perhaps TRBD1 (6 bases). Trimming pared 7 bases from V and 6 bases from J, leaving 16 bases between. Per germline, CDR1 MRHNA and CDR2 SNTAGT. This CDR3 is 14 amino acids long. The CDR3 bases are TGTGCCAGCACCGCCGAGGCAGGGGTTCAGCCCCAGCATTTT. Protein product: CASTAEAGVQPQHF.

The genes are TRBV7-2 and TRBJ1-4; 7 nucleotides line up with TRBD1. V trimming: 1 base; J trimming: 5 bases; junction bases outside the gene matches: 4. Germline CDR1 SGHTA, CDR2 FQGNSA. The length of the CDR3 is 15 residues. CDR3 loop: CASSLGDRRNEKLFF. CDR3 sequence (DNA): TGTGCCAGCAGCTTAGGGGACAGAAGGAATGAAAAACTGTTTTTT.

This chain links TRBV19 with TRBJ2-7; 7 bases agree with TRBD2. V lost 5 bases and J lost 4; bases outside the gene matches: 11. CDR1 LNHDA and CDR2 SQIVND come from the germline V gene (reference sequence). This CDR3 is built from 15 residues. CDR3 bases: TGTGCCAGTAGTCTGATGGGCGGGAGTACTTACGAGCAGTACTTC. Its translation: CASSLMGGSTYEQYF.

V is TRBV27 and J is TRBJ2-7; TRBD1 matches 7 bases. The germline V gene has CDR1 MNHEY and CDR2 SMNVEV (reference sequence). Trimming cost V 6 bases and J 3 bases; bases outside gene matches: 26. This CDR3 has 20 amino acids. CDR3 bases: TGTGCCAGCAGCCTCCGGGGTTATAAGGGGGCCCGTAATCCAGTCTACGAGCAGTACTTC. This codes for CASSLRGYKGARNPVYEQYF.